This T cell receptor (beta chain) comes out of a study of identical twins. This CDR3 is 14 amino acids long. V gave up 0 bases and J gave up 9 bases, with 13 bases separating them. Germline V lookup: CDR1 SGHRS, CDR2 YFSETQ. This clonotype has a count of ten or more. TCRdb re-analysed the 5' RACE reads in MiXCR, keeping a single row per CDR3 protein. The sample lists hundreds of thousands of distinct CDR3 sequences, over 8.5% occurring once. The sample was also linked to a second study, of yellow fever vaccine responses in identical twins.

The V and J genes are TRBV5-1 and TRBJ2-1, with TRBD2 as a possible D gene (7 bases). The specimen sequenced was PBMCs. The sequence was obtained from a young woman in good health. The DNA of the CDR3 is TGCGCCAGCAGCTTGGAGGGGGGGCTTGGTGAGCAGTTCTTC. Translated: CASSLEGGLGEQFF.